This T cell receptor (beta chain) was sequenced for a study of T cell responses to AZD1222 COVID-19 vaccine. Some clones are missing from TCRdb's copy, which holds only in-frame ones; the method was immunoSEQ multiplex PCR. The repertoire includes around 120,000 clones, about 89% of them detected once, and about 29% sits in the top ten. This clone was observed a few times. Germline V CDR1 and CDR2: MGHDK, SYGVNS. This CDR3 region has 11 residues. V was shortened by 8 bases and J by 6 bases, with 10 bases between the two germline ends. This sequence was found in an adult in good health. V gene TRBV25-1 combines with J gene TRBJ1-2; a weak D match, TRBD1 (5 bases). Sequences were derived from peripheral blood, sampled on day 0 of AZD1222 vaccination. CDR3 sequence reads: CASGQGDGYTF. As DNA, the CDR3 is TGTGCCAGCGGCCAGGGAGATGGCTACACCTTC.